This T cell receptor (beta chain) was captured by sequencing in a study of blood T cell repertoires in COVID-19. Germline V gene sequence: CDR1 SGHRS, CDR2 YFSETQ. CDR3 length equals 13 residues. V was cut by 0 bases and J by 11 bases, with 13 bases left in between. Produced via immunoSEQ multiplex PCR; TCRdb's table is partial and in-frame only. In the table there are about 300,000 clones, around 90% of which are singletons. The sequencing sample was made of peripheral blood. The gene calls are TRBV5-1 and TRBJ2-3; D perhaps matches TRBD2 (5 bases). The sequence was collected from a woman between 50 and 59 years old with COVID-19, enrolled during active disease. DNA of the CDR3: TGCGCCAGCAGCTTGGGCCTTGGAGAGGGGCAGTATTTT. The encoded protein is CASSLGLGEGQYF.